These 23 T cell receptor beta chains originate from one sample sequenced in a study of T cell responses to AZD1222 COVID-19 vaccine. The protocol was immunoSEQ multiplex PCR, while the TCRdb copy is restricted to in-frame clones and leaves out a portion. Here the sample spans 130,000 to 150,000 clones, around 89% being singletons. The specimen was peripheral blood, collected on day 0 of AZD1222 vaccination. These receptors came from an adult in good health.

The chain couples TRBV27 to TRBJ1-2; 7 bases fit TRBD1. V was pared by 5 bases and J by 0 bases, with 15 bases of the junction left unmatched. Germline-derived CDR1 and CDR2 are MNHEY and SMNVEV (reference sequence). The CDR3 contains 18 residues. The CDR3: CASSTRTGVLRANYGYTF. In DNA form, the CDR3 reads TGTGCCAGCAGTACTAGGACAGGAGTCCTACGAGCTAACTATGGCTACACCTTC.

Regarding this clone: Different DNA sequences within this sample yield the same CDR3. The rearrangement links TRBV3-1 (or the pseudogene TRBV3-2) to TRBJ2-7, with D unclear. Germline-derived CDR1 and CDR2 are LGHDT and YNNKEL (reference sequence). V lost 3 bases and J 3 bases, leaving 3 bases between the germline ends. The CDR3 sequence is 11 residues long. The CDR3 DNA is TGTGCCAGCAGCCAGGTCTACGAGCAGTACTTC. It translates to CASSQVYEQYF.

The CDR3 region is CASSLEGGTSYGQFF. The CDR3, as DNA: TGTGCCAGCAGCCTTGAGGGCGGAACATCATACGGCCAGTTCTTC. The chain links TRBV25-1 to TRBJ2-1; D is perhaps TRBD2 (5 bases). CDR3 length equals 15 residues. CDR1 and CDR2 from the germline V gene are MGHDK and SYGVNS. V lost 6 bases and J lost 13, with 25 bases in between.

The chain recombines TRBV30 with TRBJ2-2; 7 bases are shared with TRBD1. The junction had 8 bases not matched to a gene; V was cut back by 2 bases and J by 5 bases. The CDR3 extends over 15 amino acids. From germline, CDR1 is GTSNPN and CDR2 SVGIG (reference sequence). This CDR3 is CAWSMTGYYTGELFF. CDR3 sequence (DNA): TGTGCCTGGAGTATGACAGGGTATTATACCGGGGAGCTGTTTTTT.

The chain uses TRBV10-3 and TRBJ1-4, with 9 bases aligning to TRBD1. This CDR3 comprises 14 residues. Germline CDR1 reads ENHRY; CDR2 reads SYGVKD. The junction had 4 bases not matched to a gene; V was cut back by 3 bases and J by 8 bases. The CDR3 DNA reads as TGTGCCATCAGTGAAGGGACAGGGCGCGAAAAACTGTTTTTT. As protein: CAISEGTGREKLFF.

The V call is TRBV11-1, the J call TRBJ2-7, with no clear D. From germline, CDR1 is SGHAT and CDR2 FQDESV (reference sequence). V was pared by 1 base and J by 0 bases, with 7 bases between. This CDR3 has 14 residues. Written as DNA, the CDR3 is TGTGCCAGCAGCTTAGGGTCCCCCTCCTACGAGCAGTACTTC. This translates into CASSLGSPSYEQYF.

This chain joins TRBV12-3 or TRBV12-4 and TRBJ1-2; the D gene is possibly TRBD1 (5 bases). Trimming left V 7 bases short and J 8 bases short, with 17 bases between. The CDR3 is 13 amino acids. The CDR3 here is CASNLLGTEGYTF. CDR3 nucleotides: TGTGCCAGCAACCTCCTGGGGACGGAAGGCTACACCTTC.

V and J are TRBV23-1 and TRBJ1-3, with D perhaps matching TRBD1 (5 bases). TRBV23-1 is sorted into the ORF group, with uncertain function. The CDR3 spans 16 residues. V lost 0 bases to trimming and J lost 2 bases, with 11 bases between them. The CDR3 DNA reads as TGCGCCAGCAGTCAATCGAATTCAGGGACTGGAAACACCATATATTTT. This sequence encodes CASSQSNSGTGNTIYF.

This chain joins TRBV6-4 and TRBJ1-1; D is unclear. Germline V lookup: CDR1 MRHNA, CDR2 SNTAGT. Trimming removed 2 bases from V and 1 base from J, with 5 bases in between. This CDR3 spans 13 amino acids. The CDR3, as DNA: TGTGCCAGCAGTGACAGGACGAACACTGAAGCTTTCTTT. As protein: CASSDRTNTEAFF.

There are a few counts of this clone. The rearrangement uses TRBV14 and TRBJ2-7; D gene uncertain. Germline CDR1 and CDR2: SGHDN and FVKESK. The CDR3 is made up of 14 amino acids. Trimming took 6 bases from V and 2 from J, leaving 14 bases between them. This CDR3 reads CASRGAAGAYEQYF. The CDR3 nucleotides are TGTGCCAGCAGGGGCGCCGCAGGAGCCTACGAGCAGTACTTC.

This sequence joins TRBV6-5 and TRBJ2-3; D not resolved. Per germline, CDR1 MNHEY and CDR2 SVGAGI. Between the trimmed V and J ends, which lost 6 bases and 3 bases, there was a span of 16 bases. CDR3 length: 15 amino acids. CDR3 in DNA: TGTGCCAGCAGAGAGGCCCCGATAGGGACAGATACGCAGTATTTT. The encoded protein is CASREAPIGTDTQYF.

A note on this clone: Other DNA sequences from this sample encode an identical CDR3 as well. V gene TRBV11-3 combines with J gene TRBJ2-5, with D possibly matching TRBD2 (6 bases). Per germline, CDR1 SGHNT and CDR2 YENEEA. The CDR3 spans 14 residues. Trimming pared 1 base from V and 2 bases from J, leaving 8 bases between. CDR3 in amino acids: CASSLGGLQETQYF. In DNA form, the CDR3 reads TGTGCCAGCAGCTTAGGAGGACTACAAGAGACCCAGTACTTC.

The J gene is TRBJ2-3, the V gene TRBV18; D is unclear. Trimming removed 3 bases from V and 0 bases from J, with 10 bases in between. Germline V gene lookup returns CDR1 KGHSH and CDR2 LQKENI. This CDR3 is 15 amino acids long. In nucleotides, the CDR3 is TGTGCCAGCTCACCGCTGCAGGCGAGCACAGATACGCAGTATTTT. It translates to CASSPLQASTDTQYF.

This clone was seen only a few times. This chain links TRBV15 with TRBJ1-1; D unresolved. CDR1 is LNHNV, CDR2 YYDKDF, per germline (reference sequence). The CDR3 runs 14 residues. V shed 0 bases and J shed 1 base, with 6 bases lying between them. DNA for the CDR3: TGTGCCACCAGCAGAGATCCAGCGAACACTGAAGCTTTCTTT. This encodes CATSRDPANTEAFF.

This chain links TRBV30 with TRBJ2-2; no clear D gene. Germline V lookup: CDR1 GTSNPN, CDR2 SVGIG (reference sequence). V gave up 5 bases and J gave up 1 base, with 17 bases separating them. This CDR3 has 16 amino acids. CDR3: CAWCRPSALNTGELFF. The DNA of the CDR3 is TGTGCCTGGTGTAGGCCTTCGGCTTTGAACACCGGGGAGCTGTTTTTT.

This clone was found once. The chain links TRBV19 to TRBJ2-7; 8 bases are shared with TRBD2. Germline V lookup: CDR1 LNHDA, CDR2 SQIVND (reference sequence). CDR3 size: 16 residues. With 5 bases clipped from V and 7 bases from J, the junction kept 16 bases outside the gene matches. The CDR3 nucleotides are TGTGCCAGTAGTGTCCTCCCTGGAGCGGGGGAAGGAGAGCAGTACTTC. This encodes CASSVLPGAGEGEQYF.

This clone has ten or more counts. The chain couples TRBV4-2 to TRBJ2-7, with 9 bases lining up with TRBD1. The V gene's germline CDR1 is LGHNA and CDR2 YNFKEQ. The V gene end was trimmed by 0 bases and the J gene end by 6 bases; junction bases not matched to a gene: 9. This CDR3 has 16 residues. Written as DNA, the CDR3 is TGTGCCAGCAGCCAAGATCAAGGGACAGGGCCTTCCGAGCAGTACTTC. Translated, it gives CASSQDQGTGPSEQYF.

This CDR3 is CASSLLGLNTGELFF. As DNA, the CDR3 is TGTGCCAGCAGTTTGCTGGGGCTAAACACCGGGGAGCTGTTTTTT. The V call is TRBV27, the J call TRBJ2-2; D is perhaps TRBD1 (5 bases). Germline CDR1 is MNHEY and CDR2 is SMNVEV (reference sequence). Trimming left V 3 bases short and J 2 bases short, with 10 bases between. The CDR3 has 15 amino acids.

This clone has a handful of counts. The chain combines TRBV4-1 with TRBJ1-4, with a weak D call TRBD1 (5 bases). Trimming shortened V by 1 base and J by 0 bases, and 9 bases separated the two germline ends. Germline CDR1 and CDR2: MGHRA and YSYEKL. The CDR3 consists of 16 residues. The CDR3 region is CASSQAWGSTNEKLFF. CDR3 DNA sequence: TGCGCCAGCAGCCAAGCCTGGGGGTCAACTAATGAAAAACTGTTTTTT.

Only a few counts were recorded for this clone. This chain connects TRBV5-1 to TRBJ2-1; D may correspond to TRBD1 or TRBD2 (5 bases each). Germline CDR1 reads SGHRS; CDR2 reads YFSETQ. With 0 bases removed from V and 0 bases from J, the gap between germline ends came to 10 bases. The length of the CDR3 is 16 residues. CDR3 residues: CASSLGGAISYNEQFF. CDR3 bases: TGCGCCAGCAGCTTGGGAGGGGCAATCTCCTACAATGAGCAGTTCTTC.

The CDR3 DNA sequence: TGTGCCAGCCGGGATCCATTAAATAATTCACCCCTCCACTTT. Protein product: CASRDPLNNSPLHF. This sequence joins TRBV28 and TRBJ1-6; unclear D gene. The CDR3 has 14 amino acids. CDR1 MDHEN and CDR2 SYDVKM come from the germline V gene. The V end lost 8 bases, the J end lost 5 bases, and 13 bases lay between the germline ends.

The rearrangement joins TRBV7-3 to TRBJ1-1; 10 bases are shared with TRBD1. Germline lookup yields CDR1 SGHTA and CDR2 FQGTGA. Trimming cost V 1 base and J 5 bases; bases outside gene matches: 4. The CDR3 length is 15 residues. The CDR3 sequence: CASSLRQGAATEAFF. In nucleotides, the CDR3 is TGTGCCAGCAGCTTAAGACAGGGGGCGGCGACTGAAGCTTTCTTT. Complete variable domain (other parts from reference TRBV7-3 and TRBJ1-1): GAGVSQTPSNKVTEKGKYVELRCDPISGHTALYWYRQSLGQGPEFLIYFQGTGAADDSGLPNDRFFAVRPEGSVSTLKIQRTERGDSAVYLCASSLRQGAATEAFFGQGTRLTVV.

The V and J genes are TRBV12-3 or TRBV12-4 and TRBJ1-2; D is uncertain. The CDR3 consists of 12 residues. Trimming left V 7 bases short and J 3 bases short, with 9 bases between. CDR3 amino acids: CASTQTYYGYTF. As DNA, the CDR3 is TGTGCCAGCACCCAAACTTACTATGGCTACACCTTC.